Below are 27 T cell receptor beta chains sequenced from a single sample in a study of cytomegalovirus exposure and HLA in healthy donors. PCR was performed using 60 Vbeta and 13 Jbeta primers. This table comes from immunoSEQ multiplex PCR, and its TCRdb copy is limited to in-frame clones, with some not included. The table records more than 45,000 clones, 60% to 80% of them present only once. The sample comprised PBMCs. Every receptor here comes from a woman between 40 and 50 years old in good health and CMV-seropositive.

The rearrangement uses TRBV29-1 and TRBJ1-1; D not certain. The V end was cut by 5 bases, the J end by 8 bases, with 6 bases between. The CDR3 has 9 residues. Germline V lookup: CDR1 SQVTM, CDR2 ANQGSEA. The CDR3 DNA is TGCAGCGTTCGTGAGGAAGCTTTCTTT. Translation gives CSVREEAFF.

The genes are TRBV5-1 and TRBJ2-3, with TRBD2 matching 16 bases. CDR3 length: 18 amino acids. Trimming cost V 4 bases and J 5 bases; bases outside gene matches: 10. Germline values: CDR1 SGHRS, CDR2 YFSETQ. The CDR3 protein is CASSPGTSGGAGGDTQYF. The CDR3 nucleotides are TGCGCCAGCAGCCCCGGGACTAGCGGGGGGGCGGGTGGAGATACGCAGTATTTT.

CDR3 residues: CASSALNEKLFF. The CDR3 DNA is TGTGCCAGCAGTGCCCTTAATGAAAAACTGTTTTTT. The gene calls are TRBV6-1 and TRBJ1-4; D call uncertain. The germline V and J ends were trimmed by 4 bases and 4 bases, with 4 bases remaining between them. Germline CDR1 is MNHNS and CDR2 is SASEGT. This CDR3 contains 12 residues.

J is TRBJ2-7 and V is TRBV6-5; possible D gene TRBD1, 5 bases. The CDR3 covers 12 residues. V lost 6 bases and J 2 bases, leaving 8 bases between the germline ends. Germline V lookup: CDR1 MNHEY, CDR2 SVGAGI. This CDR3 reads CASRTATYEQYF. Here the CDR3 DNA reads TGTGCCAGCAGGACAGCGACCTACGAGCAGTACTTC.

The count of this clone is one. In nucleotides, the CDR3 is TGTGCCAGCAGCTTGCAGGGACCAGGGGGCGAGCAGTACTTC. Its translation is CASSLQGPGGEQYF. The chain employs TRBV5-4 and TRBJ2-7, with 7 positions matching TRBD1. This CDR3 contains 14 residues. V dropped 1 base and J dropped 6; count of bases not matched to a gene: 7. Germline CDR1 is SGHNT and CDR2 is YYREEE (reference sequence). The entire variable domain, with the rest obtained from reference TRBV5-4 and TRBJ2-7, is as follows: ETGVTQSPTHLIKTRGQQVTLRCSSQSGHNTVSWYQQALGQGPQFIFQYYREEENGRGNFPPRFSGLQFPNYSSELNVNALELDDSALYLCASSLQGPGGEQYFGPGTRLTVT.

The rearrangement uses TRBV4-2 and TRBJ1-5, with 7 bases identical to TRBD1. This CDR3 region has 15 residues. Trimming cost V 1 base and J 4 bases; bases outside gene matches: 4. Per germline, CDR1 LGHNA and CDR2 YNFKEQ. Written as DNA, the CDR3 is TGTGCCAGCAGCCAAGCCCCGGGACAGAATCAGCCCCAGCATTTT. Protein: CASSQAPGQNQPQHF.

The rearrangement links TRBV27 to TRBJ2-7; perhaps TRBD1 as D (8 bases). Per the germline V gene, CDR1 is MNHEY and CDR2 is SMNVEV (reference sequence). With 6 bases removed from V and 4 bases from J, the gap between germline ends came to 16 bases. The CDR3 runs 14 residues. The CDR3 coding sequence is TGTGCCAGCAGCCGAGGACAGGGAGGGTACGAGCAGTACTTC. Its protein product is CASSRGQGGYEQYF.

This clone rates as medium-sized. The chain is built from TRBV6-1 and TRBJ1-4; tentatively, D is TRBD1 (6 bases). CDR1 is MNHNS and CDR2 is SASEGT in the germline V gene. Trimming left V 4 bases short and J 3 bases short, with 12 bases between. The CDR3 consists of 15 residues. In nucleotides, the CDR3 is TGTGCCAGCAGTGTTAAGGACAGCCCTAATGAAAAACTGTTTTTT. Translation: CASSVKDSPNEKLFF.

J is TRBJ1-2 and V is TRBV2; D gene ambiguous. Germline CDR1 SNHLY, CDR2 FYNNEI. The CDR3 runs 10 residues. Trimming took off 8 bases at V and 3 bases at J, with 4 bases between the two ends. The CDR3 coding sequence is TGTGCCAGCGTAGACTATGGCTACACCTTC. It yields the protein CASVDYGYTF.

As concerns this clone: At one end the junction does not follow the germline gene, possibly because of a read error. CDR3 amino acids: CSSSTTILWQYF. The CDR3 DNA is TGTTCCAGCAGCACGACTATCTTGTGGCAGTATTTT. This rearrangement joins TRBV7-9 to TRBJ2-3, with D perhaps TRBD2 (5 bases). The CDR3 contains 12 residues. CDR1 and CDR2 (germline): SEHNR, FQNEAQ (reference sequence).

In its sample, this clone was seen a few times. V is TRBV10-3 and J is TRBJ1-2, with 9 positions matching TRBD1. The ends lost 3 bases at V and 1 base at J; junction bases unmatched: 3. The CDR3 is 15 residues long. In germline, CDR1 is ENHRY, CDR2 SYGVKD. The CDR3 nucleotides are TGTGCCATCAGTGAACAGGGGGCCCTTAACTATGGCTACACCTTC. This gives the protein CAISEQGALNYGYTF.

The gene calls are TRBV5-1 and TRBJ1-1; no definite D call. Trimming removed 4 bases from V and 1 base from J, with 8 bases in between. The CDR3 extends over 13 amino acids. The germline V gene has CDR1 SGHRS and CDR2 YFSETQ. The CDR3 protein is CASSQDSNTEAFF. DNA for the CDR3: TGCGCCAGCAGCCAAGACTCGAACACTGAAGCTTTCTTT.

The V and J genes are TRBV28 and TRBJ1-4, with D possibly matching TRBD1 (6 bases). The CDR3 loop spans 15 amino acids. Trimming shortened V by 6 bases and J by 3 bases, and 14 bases separated the two germline ends. Germline CDR1 reads MDHEN; CDR2 reads SYDVKM. Here the CDR3 DNA reads TGTGCCAGCAGCGCCTCCAGGGGCTCTAATGAAAAACTGTTTTTT. Amino acids: CASSASRGSNEKLFF.

This clone was detected only a few times. The chain links TRBV4-1 to TRBJ1-3; 10 bases agree with TRBD1. The germline CDR1 and CDR2 sequences are MGHRA and YSYEKL. Trimming at V came to 4 bases and at J to 0 bases, leaving 9 bases not matched to a gene. CDR3 length equals 18 residues. The DNA for the CDR3 is TGCGCCAGCAGCCCGACCGGGACAGGGGACCGCTCTGGAAACACCATATATTTT. Translating it yields CASSPTGTGDRSGNTIYF.

CDR3 coding DNA: TGTGCCAGCAGTCCAGGACAGGGCGGAGGTGAAAAACTGTTTTTT. Translating it yields CASSPGQGGGEKLFF. This chain links TRBV6-5 with TRBJ1-4, with 8 bases that match TRBD1. The CDR3 runs 15 residues. V was clipped by 5 bases and J by 7 bases; unmatched bases: 9. CDR1 MNHEY and CDR2 SVGAGI come from the germline V gene.

This chain joins TRBV11-1 and TRBJ1-6; 7 bases map to TRBD1. The CDR3 contains 17 residues. V dropped 4 bases and J dropped 7; count of bases not matched to a gene: 13. CDR1 SGHAT and CDR2 FQDESV come from the germline V gene (reference sequence). CDR3 sequence reads: CASSSGRGMDVNSPLHF. CDR3 sequence (DNA): TGTGCCAGCAGCTCGGGCAGGGGGATGGATGTGAATTCACCCCTCCACTTT.

This clone was recorded a few times. The rearrangement joins TRBV19 to TRBJ1-1; D perhaps matches TRBD1 (5 bases). With 4 bases removed from V and 2 bases from J, the gap between germline ends came to 8 bases. The CDR3 loop spans 13 amino acids. In germline, CDR1 is LNHDA, CDR2 SQIVND (reference sequence). The CDR3 DNA reads as TGTGCCAGTAGTACAACAGGTAACACTGAAGCTTTCTTT. It translates to CASSTTGNTEAFF.

This clone appeared a few times. The chain has TRBV10-1 and TRBJ1-1; D is uncertain. V was cut by 2 bases and J by 4 bases, with 11 bases left in between. Germline V gene sequence: CDR1 WNHNN, CDR2 SYGVQD (reference sequence). The CDR3 spans 14 residues. CDR3 nucleotide sequence: TGCGCCAGCAGTGAGCCGAGCCCGGTCACTGAAGCTTTCTTT. Translated: CASSEPSPVTEAFF.

V is TRBV28 and J is TRBJ2-2; TRBD2 might be the D (7 bases). Trimming pared 3 bases from V and 7 bases from J, leaving 12 bases between. Germline CDR1 MDHEN, CDR2 SYDVKM. The CDR3 has 14 amino acids. The CDR3 DNA reads TGTGCCAGCAGTTTGGGGGGGCTGATCGGGGAGCTGTTTTTT. Protein product: CASSLGGLIGELFF.

V and J are TRBV2 and TRBJ1-6, with a possible D match to TRBD1 (6 bases). V was shortened by 8 bases and J by 5 bases, with 13 bases between the two germline ends. Germline V gene data show CDR1 as SNHLY and CDR2 as FYNNEI. The CDR3 runs 14 residues. The CDR3 is CASGRDNNNSPLHF. The CDR3 region has the DNA TGTGCCAGCGGCCGGGACAACAATAATTCACCCCTCCACTTT.

The genes are TRBV19 and TRBJ1-1; D is possibly TRBD1 (6 bases). The CDR3 is 15 amino acids. Germline V CDR1 and CDR2: LNHDA, SQIVND (reference sequence). V was pared by 5 bases and J by 1 base, with 14 bases between. CDR3 protein: CASSGIRQANTEAFF. As DNA, the CDR3 is TGTGCCAGTAGTGGGATCCGACAGGCGAACACTGAAGCTTTCTTT.

This clone was seen only a few times. The J gene is TRBJ1-3, the V gene TRBV19, with 9 nucleotides matching TRBD1. This CDR3 has 15 amino acids. Germline V gene sequence: CDR1 LNHDA, CDR2 SQIVND (reference sequence). The trim removed 3 bases at V and 4 bases at J, leaving 4 bases unmatched. CDR3 in amino acids: CASSIGQGIGNTIYF. For the CDR3, the DNA is TGTGCCAGTAGTATCGGACAGGGGATCGGAAACACCATATATTTT.

The J gene is TRBJ1-3, the V gene TRBV6-5; TRBD1 might be the D (6 bases). CDR3 length equals 15 residues. V dropped 4 bases and J dropped 2 bases, with 12 bases sitting between them. Germline V CDR1 and CDR2: MNHEY, SVGAGI. The CDR3: CASSSNRVTGNTIYF. The CDR3 nucleotides are TGTGCCAGCAGTTCCAACAGGGTAACTGGAAACACCATATATTTT.

The chain carries TRBV7-7 and TRBJ2-5; 14 bases fit TRBD2. Germline V gives CDR1 SSHAT, CDR2 FNYEAQ (reference sequence). This CDR3 contains 16 residues. The V and J ends lost 4 bases and 2 bases, in that order; junction bases with no gene match: 3. The CDR3 DNA is TGTGCCAGCAGCTGGGGACTAGCGGGAGCTCAAGAGACCCAGTACTTC. This translates into CASSWGLAGAQETQYF.

The sample holds a few counts of this clone. The chain links TRBV7-3 to TRBJ2-3, with a weak D call TRBD1 (5 bases). V was pared by 1 base and J by 9 bases, with 8 bases between. CDR1 is SGHTA, CDR2 FQGTGA, per germline. CDR3 size: 12 residues. CDR3 protein: CASSLRGQTQYF. The CDR3 coding sequence is TGTGCCAGCAGCTTAAGGGGCCAGACGCAGTATTTT.

The chain employs TRBV7-8 and TRBJ1-5, with D hard to call. The CDR3 totals 19 residues. Trimming removed 3 bases at V and 2 bases at J, with 23 bases between. From germline, CDR1 is SGHVS and CDR2 FQNEAQ. The CDR3 sequence: CASSFLSTGLGGGNQPQHF. The DNA of the CDR3 is TGTGCCAGCAGCTTTCTTTCTACGGGCCTCGGCGGGGGCAATCAGCCCCAGCATTTT.

The gene calls are TRBV7-2 and TRBJ2-3; TRBD2 matches at 8 bases. Germline V gives CDR1 SGHTA, CDR2 FQGNSA. CDR3 length equals 17 residues. The V gene end was trimmed by 5 bases and the J gene end by 6 bases; junction bases not matched to a gene: 16. In DNA, the CDR3 is TGTGCCAGCAGCCCCTCTCGAGGTAGCGGGGCTGGGGATACGCAGTATTTT. Translated: CASSPSRGSGAGDTQYF.